The clone carrying this T cell receptor beta chain was seen repeatedly, ten times or more. The antigen is not known. This sample's time point: sample taken at primary tumor resection. These data belong to a study of spatial heterogeneity in lung cancer. Study results and limitations: How many expanded intratumoral alpha and beta TCRs were present tracked the tumor mutation count, which was a count of nonsynonymous mutations.

Germline values: CDR1 DFQATT, CDR2 SNEGSKA (reference sequence). CDR3 length equals 19 residues. J lost 1 base, V lost 0 bases, and 8 bases had no gene match. TCRdb reanalysed the 5' RACE reads using MiXCR and keeps one entry per CDR3 protein. The data contain 2,000 to 2,500 distinct CDR3 sequences, 8.4% of them singletons. The gene calls are TRBV20-1 and TRBJ2-6; TRBD2 matches at 11 bases. Sample: lung tumor tissue, taken at surgery. This sequence originates from a male donor with early-stage non-small cell lung cancer. CDR3 coding DNA: TGCAGTGCTAGAGATCGAGGTAGCGGGGGGGCTTCTGGGGCCAACGTCCTGACTTTC. Its translation is CSARDRGSGGASGANVLTF.